Listed here are 21 T cell receptor beta chains from one sample, sequenced in a study of T cells in Graves' hyperthyroidism and ophthalmopathy. TCR beta CDR3 regions were amplified from RNA. Using the HTBI primer set, a first-round RT-PCR was run on the TCR CDR3. One entry per CDR3 protein results from TCRdb running MiXCR on the multiplex PCR reads. This table holds roughly 500,000 distinct CDR3 sequences, around 22% found once. The material sequenced was blood. Every receptor here comes from a woman in her 30s with Graves' ophthalmopathy.

The chain employs TRBV11-1 and TRBJ2-5, with 7 bases aligning to TRBD2. The germline CDR1 and CDR2 sequences are SGHAT and FQDESV (reference sequence). This CDR3 region has 17 residues. Germline trimming cut 5 bases from V and 0 bases from J; bases unmatched to any gene: 12. The DNA of the CDR3 is TGTGCCAGCAGCCAGACGGGGGGACCGCTCTACCAAGAGACCCAGTACTTC. It is translated as CASSQTGGPLYQETQYF.

Of note for this clonotype: Germline is not matched at one junction end, which may reflect a read error. The chain joins TRBV28 to TRBJ1-1; 8 nucleotides align to TRBD1. This CDR3 has 13 residues. The germline V gene encodes CDR1 MDHEN and CDR2 SYDVKM. The CDR3 coding sequence is TGTGCCGGCAGGGAGACAGGGGACACTGAAGCTTTCTTT. Translating gives CAGRETGDTEAFF.

The chain links TRBV3-1 to TRBJ2-2, with 7 bases aligning to TRBD2. V dropped 3 bases and J dropped 6; count of bases not matched to a gene: 4. The germline V gene encodes CDR1 LGHDT and CDR2 YNNKEL (reference sequence). This CDR3 region has 14 residues. DNA for the CDR3: TGTGCCAGCAGCCAGGAACTAGCGCCCGGGGAGCTGTTTTTT. Amino acid sequence: CASSQELAPGELFF.

This clonotype has at least ten counts. The chain links TRBV25-1 to TRBJ2-2, with 7 bases matching TRBD2. The CDR3 extends over 15 amino acids. Germline V gene sequence: CDR1 MGHDK, CDR2 SYGVNS. Trimming took 3 bases from V and 5 from J; bases not matched to a gene: 6. CDR3 nucleotide sequence: TGTGCCAGCAGTGAGGGAGGGACTTATACCGGGGAGCTGTTTTTT. The encoded protein is CASSEGGTYTGELFF.

The rearrangement uses TRBV7-2 and TRBJ2-7; 7 bases map to TRBD2. Germline-derived CDR1 and CDR2 are SGHTA and FQGNSA. The CDR3 runs 14 residues. The J segment lost 4 bases and the V segment lost 5 bases, leaving 8 bases of the junction unmatched. The CDR3 loop reads CASSLSGTKYEQYF. As DNA, the CDR3 is TGTGCCAGCAGCCTCTCAGGGACTAAATACGAGCAGTACTTC.

This clonotype was counted at least ten times. The chain uses TRBV7-2 and TRBJ2-7; no definite D call. Germline CDR1 SGHTA, CDR2 FQGNSA. V lost 1 base, J lost 3 bases, and 13 bases lay in between. This CDR3 comprises 15 residues. The CDR3 DNA sequence: TGTGCCAGCAGCTTAGGTATCGCCGGCGTCTACGAGCAGTACTTC. Translated: CASSLGIAGVYEQYF. The entire variable domain, with the rest obtained from reference TRBV7-2 and TRBJ2-7, is as follows: GAGVSQSPSNKVTEKGKDVELRCDPISGHTALYWYRQSLGQGLEFLIYFQGNSAPDKSGLPSDRFSAERTGGSVSTLTIQRTQQEDSAVYLCASSLGIAGVYEQYFGPGTRLTVT.

This clonotype has only a few counts. The chain carries TRBV27 and TRBJ2-7, with D perhaps matching TRBD1 or TRBD2 (5 bases each). The CDR3 is 14 amino acids. Germline V gives CDR1 MNHEY, CDR2 SMNVEV (reference sequence). Between the trimmed V and J ends, which lost 8 bases and 2 bases, there was a span of 16 bases. CDR3: CASRRDPGTYEQYF. CDR3 DNA sequence: TGTGCCAGCCGCAGGGACCCGGGGACCTACGAGCAGTACTTC.

This clonotype was observed at least ten times. The chain joins TRBV25-1 to TRBJ2-7; 7 bases line up with TRBD2. This CDR3 comprises 15 residues. Trimming cost V 1 base and J 0 bases; bases outside gene matches: 3. Germline CDR1 reads MGHDK; CDR2 reads SYGVNS. DNA for the CDR3: TGTGCCAGCAGTGAATTGGGGGGGAGCTCCTACGAGCAGTACTTC. Translated: CASSELGGSSYEQYF.

This clonotype was picked up many times. The chain joins TRBV7-8 to TRBJ2-7, with a possible D match to TRBD1 (6 bases). The V gene's germline CDR1 is SGHVS and CDR2 FQNEAQ. V gave up 3 bases and J gave up 7 bases, with 19 bases separating them. This CDR3 region has 15 residues. CDR3 DNA: TGTGCCAGCAGCTTCTTTCGGGACACCACCTGGGAGCAGTACTTC. Encoded protein: CASSFFRDTTWEQYF.

This clonotype appeared many times. The chain has TRBV6-2 or TRBV6-3 and TRBJ2-5, with D uncertain. The CDR3 has 16 amino acids. Trimming took off 5 bases at V and 4 bases at J, with 20 bases between the two ends. Per the germline V gene, CDR1 is MNHEY and CDR2 is SVGEGT. The CDR3 DNA is TGTGCCAGCAGTGGCTCTGGTTCGAGCTTTCGAGAGACCCAGTACTTC. Protein product: CASSGSGSSFRETQYF.

This clonotype was detected ten times or more. The CDR3 protein is CASSLDRSGREQYF. In DNA, the CDR3 is TGTGCCAGCAGTTTAGACAGATCGGGCCGCGAGCAGTACTTC. The V and J genes are TRBV12-3 or TRBV12-4 and TRBJ2-7; D unresolved. The ends were cut back, 1 base at V and 6 bases at J, with 13 bases in the middle. The CDR3 has 14 residues.

This clonotype has a handful of counts. This may be a read error, as it is one base from a much larger clone. The chain combines TRBV10-3 with TRBJ1-1; possibly TRBD1 for D (5 bases). The CDR3 has 12 amino acids. Trimming shortened V by 8 bases and J by 4 bases, and 11 bases separated the two germline ends. The V gene's germline CDR1 is ENHRY and CDR2 SYGVKD. The CDR3 reads CAIAGGSTEAFF. CDR3 nucleotide sequence: TGTGCCATCGCGGGGGGGAGCACTGAAGCTTTCTTT.

This clonotype was seen repeatedly, ten times or more. The chain carries TRBV6-2 or TRBV6-3 and TRBJ2-7; D remains unclear. The CDR3 is 13 residues long. With 4 bases removed from V and 0 bases from J, the gap between germline ends came to 7 bases. CDR1 is MNHEY and CDR2 is SVGEGT in the germline V gene. The CDR3 sequence is CASSLPGSYEQYF. The DNA of the CDR3 is TGTGCCAGCAGTTTACCGGGCTCCTACGAGCAGTACTTC.

In this sample, this clonotype turned up many times. The chain has TRBV6-5 and TRBJ2-5; the match to TRBD2 covers 10 bases. Trimming removed 2 bases from V and 5 bases from J; junction bases left unmatched: 8. The germline V gene has CDR1 MNHEY and CDR2 SVGAGI. CDR3 size: 16 residues. CDR3 region: CASSYVRTSGGETQYF. CDR3 coding DNA: TGTGCCAGCAGTTACGTCCGGACTAGCGGCGGGGAGACCCAGTACTTC.

This clonotype was counted many times. The chain has TRBV6-5 and TRBJ2-5; D not certain. The length of the CDR3 is 14 residues. CDR1 and CDR2 (germline): MNHEY, SVGAGI. Deletions cut 2 bases from V and 2 bases from J, with 9 bases between. The CDR3, as DNA: TGTGCCAGCAGTTACCCGTCCCAGCAAGAGACCCAGTACTTC. Translated, it gives CASSYPSQQETQYF.

The sample holds many counts of this clonotype. V and J are TRBV11-2 and TRBJ2-5, with 7 bases lining up with TRBD1. Per the germline V gene, CDR1 is SGHAT and CDR2 is FQNNGV. The CDR3 is 16 amino acids. Losses at the gene ends were 0 bases for V and 5 bases for J; bases not matched to a gene: 9. CDR3 residues: CASSLDTRGRVETQYF. The CDR3 coding sequence is TGTGCCAGCAGCTTAGATACAAGGGGGCGGGTGGAGACCCAGTACTTC. The full variable domain, in which reference TRBV11-2 and TRBJ2-5 provide the parts outside the CDR3, is EAGVAQSPRYKIIEKRQSVAFWCNPISGHATLYWYQQILGQGPKLLIQFQNNGVVDDSQLPKDRFSAERLKGVDSTLKIQPAKLEDSAVYLCASSLDTRGRVETQYFGPGTRLLVL.

This clonotype was detected a few times. The rearrangement uses TRBV4-3 and TRBJ1-1; 9 bases map to TRBD1. Germline V gene lookup returns CDR1 LGHNA and CDR2 YSLEER. The CDR3 is 16 amino acids. V gave up 1 base and J gave up 0 bases; unmatched junction bases: 3. The CDR3 loop is CASSQGGDRVNTEAFF. The DNA of the CDR3 is TGCGCCAGCAGCCAAGGCGGGGACAGGGTGAACACTGAAGCTTTCTTT.

This clonotype was found many times. The chain joins TRBV29-1 to TRBJ2-7; D is perhaps TRBD1 (5 bases). This CDR3 spans 12 amino acids. V was pared by 6 bases and J by 6 bases, with 15 bases between. Germline V gives CDR1 SQVTM, CDR2 ANQGSEA. CDR3 protein: CSVQGWGGEQYF. The CDR3 DNA follows: TGCAGCGTCCAGGGATGGGGCGGCGAGCAGTACTTC.

The chain carries TRBV12-3 or TRBV12-4 and TRBJ2-5; TRBD1 matches at 7 bases. Unmatched junction bases numbered 8, after V lost 1 base and J lost 9 bases. This CDR3 has 14 amino acids. As DNA, the CDR3 is TGTGCCAGCAGTTTAGAGGGGGCCCCTGCGGCCCAGTACTTC. It specifies CASSLEGAPAAQYF.

This clonotype appeared many times. The V and J genes are TRBV6-2 or TRBV6-3 and TRBJ1-3; 8 nucleotides agree with TRBD1. The V segment lost 4 bases and the J segment 1 base; nucleotides outside the gene matches: 12. The germline V gene encodes CDR1 MNHEY and CDR2 SVGEGT. The CDR3 has 18 amino acids. The CDR3 loop reads CASSSNRQGSFSGNTIYF. For the CDR3, the DNA is TGTGCCAGCAGTTCGAATCGACAGGGGTCCTTTTCTGGAAACACCATATATTTT.

This clonotype was recorded at least ten times. V gene TRBV29-1 combines with J gene TRBJ2-7; D remains ambiguous. V lost 4 bases to trimming and J lost 4 bases, with 8 bases between them. In germline, CDR1 is SQVTM, CDR2 ANQGSEA. The CDR3 sequence is 11 residues long. The DNA for the CDR3 is TGCAGCGTTGTTAGGGAATACGAGCAGTACTTC. Protein product: CSVVREYEQYF.